This TCR beta chain was profiled in a study of blood T cell repertoires in COVID-19. Germline V lookup: CDR1 MNHEY, CDR2 SMNVEV (reference sequence). The CDR3 extends over 14 amino acids. V was clipped by 8 bases and J by 1 base, with 14 bases between them. The table came from immunoSEQ multiplex PCR; TCRdb's copy has only in-frame clones and leaves some out. The table lists 360,000 or so clones, roughly nine tenths of them singletons. The sequence was obtained from a woman aged 60-75 years with COVID-19, enrolled during active disease. Specimen: peripheral blood. The rearrangement joins TRBV27 to TRBJ1-1; tentative D call: TRBD1 (6 bases). The DNA for the CDR3 is TGTGCCAGCGCCCCTCAGGGACAGAACACTGAAGCTTTCTTT. The encoded protein is CASAPQGQNTEAFF.